This TCR beta chain was captured by sequencing in a study of regulatory T cells in long-lasting Graves disease. CDR3 regions were amplified by Arm-PCR using iRepertoire HTBI primers to build TCR beta libraries. In TCRdb, the multiplex PCR reads were re-called with MiXCR into one record per CDR3 protein. The sample holds 700,000 or so distinct CDR3 sequences, about 32% seen once. Germline V gene data show CDR1 as SGHAT and CDR2 as FQNNGV. The V and J ends lost 4 bases and 3 bases respectively, with 13 bases between them. The length of the CDR3 is 14 residues. Sample time point: persistent/refractory GD, antithyroid drugs over 5 years with positive TRAb. The TCR library was prepared using RNA isolated from PBMCs.

This clonotype was sampled from a female donor with Graves disease. The sequencing here drew on peripheral blood mononuclear cells (PBMCs), taken when the disease was refractory, from a patient treated with antithyroid drugs. The chain joins TRBV11-2 to TRBJ2-7, with D possibly called TRBD1 or TRBD2 (5 bases each). CDR3: CASSSGTTLYEQYF. CDR3 bases: TGTGCCAGCAGCTCCGGGACCACCCTCTACGAGCAGTACTTC.